This TCR beta chain was identified in a study of blood T cell repertoires in COVID-19. For the study at large: The United States, Italy and Spain were the sources of the acute and convalescent COVID-19 samples.

In the original processing: Amplifying reference gene primers gave estimates of nucleated cell counts. Data came from immunoSEQ multiplex PCR; TCRdb stores just in-frame clones and leaves some out. D and trimming come from the DNA, and the V and J calls and clone size come from that table. Among roughly 46,000 clones listed, roughly four fifths were seen once. The germline V and J ends were trimmed by 3 bases and 1 base, with 10 bases remaining between them. CDR3 length: 14 amino acids. Germline V gene sequence: CDR1 KGHSH, CDR2 LQKENI. The chain recombines TRBV18 with TRBJ2-7; D remains ambiguous. This clonotype was sampled from a man aged 55 to 70 with active COVID-19. The sequencing sample was made of peripheral blood. The CDR3 sequence is CASSPNTQSYEQYF. CDR3 nucleotide sequence: TGTGCCAGCTCACCTAATACACAGTCCTACGAGCAGTACTTC.